The 12 T cell receptor beta chains given below trace back to one sample, sequenced in a study of shared clonotypes between healthy human individuals. Sequencing was performed with immunoSEQ multiplex PCR; in TCRdb, only in-frame clones are kept and a portion is missing. Among about 1.5 million clones listed, 95% to 99% were seen once. Sequenced: naive CD4+ T cells sorted from blood. Subset defined: CD45RA+ positively selected. These receptors all come from a man aged 30-40 years in good health.

The V call is TRBV7-8, the J call TRBJ1-3, with TRBD1 matching 7 bases. CDR3 length: 12 amino acids. Per the germline V gene, CDR1 is SGHVS and CDR2 is FQNEAQ. V was pared by 5 bases and J by 8 bases, with 3 bases of the junction left unmatched. The CDR3 sequence is CASSQTGYTIYF. The DNA of the CDR3 is TGTGCCAGCAGCCAGACAGGGTACACCATATATTTT.

The rearrangement uses TRBV5-1 and TRBJ1-3; unclear D gene. Trimming pared 5 bases from V and 0 bases from J, leaving 12 bases between. Germline CDR1 SGHRS, CDR2 YFSETQ. CDR3 size: 15 residues. CDR3: CASSSSTNSGNTIYF. CDR3 DNA: TGCGCCAGCAGTTCCAGCACGAACTCTGGAAACACCATATATTTT.

This chain joins TRBV5-6 and TRBJ1-2; 9 bases align to TRBD1. Trimming cost V 1 base and J 8 bases; bases outside gene matches: 3. Germline V gene lookup returns CDR1 SGHDT and CDR2 YYEEEE. This CDR3 has 13 amino acids. CDR3 DNA sequence: TGTGCCAGCAGCTTGACAGGGGGCCCAGGCTACACCTTC. Protein sequence: CASSLTGGPGYTF.

This rearrangement joins TRBV5-1 to TRBJ2-5; TRBD2 matches 12 bases. This CDR3 comprises 16 residues. Germline-derived CDR1 and CDR2 are SGHRS and YFSETQ. Trimming cost V 2 bases and J 2 bases; bases outside gene matches: 4. The CDR3 spells CASSFLAGGTQETQYF. CDR3 nucleotide sequence: TGCGCCAGCAGCTTTCTAGCGGGAGGGACTCAAGAGACCCAGTACTTC.

This sequence joins TRBV2 and TRBJ2-6, with TRBD1 identical over 9 bases. Germline values: CDR1 SNHLY, CDR2 FYNNEI. Trimming at V came to 10 bases and at J to 0 bases, leaving 10 bases not matched to a gene. This CDR3 is built from 17 residues. The CDR3 sequence is CATSGTGKFSGANVLTF. In nucleotides, the CDR3 is TGTGCCACCTCGGGGACAGGGAAATTCTCTGGGGCCAACGTCCTGACTTTC.

The chain carries TRBV2 and TRBJ1-4; TRBD1 aligns across 7 bases. Germline V gene sequence: CDR1 SNHLY, CDR2 FYNNEI. J lost 3 bases, V lost 2 bases, and 6 bases had no gene match. The CDR3 length is 16 residues. CDR3 nucleotide sequence: TGTGCCAGCAGTGAACCGAGGGGGCTGGCTAATGAAAAACTGTTTTTT. Protein: CASSEPRGLANEKLFF.

The V gene is TRBV6-4, the J gene TRBJ1-2; D gene uncertain. The CDR3 extends over 15 amino acids. Trimming pared 2 bases from V and 4 bases from J, leaving 14 bases between. Per the germline V gene, CDR1 is MRHNA and CDR2 is SNTAGT. The CDR3: CASSDGSSPLYGYTF. CDR3 DNA sequence: TGTGCCAGCAGTGACGGATCATCACCCCTCTATGGCTACACCTTC.

The chain is built from TRBV19 and TRBJ1-1, with D hard to call. The CDR3 is 14 amino acids. In germline, CDR1 is LNHDA, CDR2 SQIVND (reference sequence). V gave up 1 base and J gave up 2 bases, with 8 bases separating them. The CDR3 reads CASSIVALNTEAFF. The CDR3 coding sequence is TGTGCCAGTAGTATAGTGGCACTTAACACTGAAGCTTTCTTT.

The rearrangement uses TRBV30 and TRBJ2-5; 10 nucleotides line up with TRBD2. This CDR3 has 15 residues. V trimming: 3 bases; J trimming: 2 bases; junction bases outside the gene matches: 6. Per germline, CDR1 GTSNPN and CDR2 SVGIG (reference sequence). The CDR3 DNA follows: TGTGCCTGGAGCCATGGACTAGCGGCACAAGAGACCCAGTACTTC. Amino acids: CAWSHGLAAQETQYF.

The rearrangement links TRBV30 to TRBJ2-2; maybe TRBD1 (7 bases). The CDR3 covers 15 residues. V was trimmed by 2 bases and J by 5 bases, leaving 15 bases between them. Germline V gene lookup returns CDR1 GTSNPN and CDR2 SVGIG (reference sequence). DNA for the CDR3: TGTGCCTGGAGTCGCGGGGCAGGGGGTACCGGGGAGCTGTTTTTT. Its translation is CAWSRGAGGTGELFF.

The chain recombines TRBV10-3 with TRBJ2-5; 8 bases are shared with TRBD2. Germline V gene sequence: CDR1 ENHRY, CDR2 SYGVKD. J gave up 5 bases and V 5 bases, and 10 bases lay outside the gene matches. CDR3 length equals 15 residues. The CDR3 bases are TGTGCCATCAGTTCAGAGCGGGAGTGGGGGGAGACCCAGTACTTC. Protein: CAISSEREWGETQYF.

This sequence joins TRBV29-1 and TRBJ2-7; TRBD2 is a possible D gene (6 bases). This CDR3 contains 12 residues. V was clipped by 5 bases and J by 2 bases, with 10 bases between them. Germline loops: CDR1 SQVTM, CDR2 ANQGSEA. CDR3 sequence: CSVPAGTYEQYF. The CDR3 nucleotides read TGCAGCGTTCCAGCGGGTACCTACGAGCAGTACTTC.